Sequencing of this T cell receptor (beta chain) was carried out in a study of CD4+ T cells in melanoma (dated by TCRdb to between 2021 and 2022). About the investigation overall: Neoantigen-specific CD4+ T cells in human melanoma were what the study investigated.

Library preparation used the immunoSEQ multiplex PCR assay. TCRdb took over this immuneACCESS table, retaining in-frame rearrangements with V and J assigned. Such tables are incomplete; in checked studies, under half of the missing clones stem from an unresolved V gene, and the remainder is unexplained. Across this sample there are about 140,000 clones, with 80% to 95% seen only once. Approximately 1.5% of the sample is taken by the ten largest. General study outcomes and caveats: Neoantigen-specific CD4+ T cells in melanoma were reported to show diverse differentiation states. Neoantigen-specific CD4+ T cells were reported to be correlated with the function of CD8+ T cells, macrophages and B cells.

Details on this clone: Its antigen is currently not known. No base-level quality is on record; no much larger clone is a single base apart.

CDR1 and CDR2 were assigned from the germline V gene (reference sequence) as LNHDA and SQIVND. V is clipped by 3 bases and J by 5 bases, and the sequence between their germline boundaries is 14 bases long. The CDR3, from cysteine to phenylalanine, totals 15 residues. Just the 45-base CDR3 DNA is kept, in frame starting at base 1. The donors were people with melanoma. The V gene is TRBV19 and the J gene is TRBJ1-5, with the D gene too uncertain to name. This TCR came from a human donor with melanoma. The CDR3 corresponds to CASSMGDISYQPQHF. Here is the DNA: TGTGCCAGTAGTATGGGCGACATCAGCTATCAGCCCCAGCATTTT.